Listed below are T cell receptor beta chains from one sample, sequenced in a study of cytomegalovirus exposure and HLA in healthy donors. The method was immunoSEQ multiplex PCR; TCRdb's version includes in-frame clones alone and lacks a portion of them. The data show more than 200,000 clones, with roughly 70% seen just once and 2.6% held by the top ten. What was sequenced was PBMCs. The receptor set was obtained from a man aged 35 to 55 in good health and CMV-seropositive. CDR3s include the opening cysteine and the closing phenylalanine or tryptophan. Each record gives: clone size, D gene, J gene, V gene, CDR3 DNA, CDR3 protein. The D gene is left open where the match is weak. Rows may omit the clone size; those that give it use once, few, many or a size class.

-	-	TRBJ1-1	TRBV11-2	TGTGCCAGCAGCCCCGACCGTACGGGGGGGGGATTTAGACCTGAAGCTTTCTTT	CASSPDRTGGGFRPEAFF
-	TRBD1	TRBJ2-2	TRBV7-9	TGTGCCAGCAGCCTTGACAGGGGGCAAGGCACCGGGGAGCTGTTTTTT	CASSLDRGQGTGELFF
-	-	TRBJ1-3	TRBV5-4	TGTGCCAGCAGCCCGGAGGGGGGGACTGGAAACACCATATATTTT	CASSPEGGTGNTIYF
-	-	TRBJ2-2	TRBV29-1	TGCAGCGTCGCAGGAGGGACCCGAGCCGGGGAGCTGTTTTTT	CSVAGGTRAGELFF
few	-	TRBJ2-1	TRBV7-9	TGTGCCAGCAGCTTAGGGATCGCAGGGTCATACAATGAGCAGTTCTTC	CASSLGIAGSYNEQFF
-	TRBD2	TRBJ2-3	TRBV5-1	TGCGCCAGCAGCATAGGGACTAGCGGGGGGCCCACAGATACGCAGTATTTT	CASSIGTSGGPTDTQYF
-	-	TRBJ2-7	TRBV12-5	TGTGCTAGTGGACCGCCAGGGGGGCACTACGAGCAGTACTTC	CASGPPGGHYEQYF
once	-	TRBJ2-1	TRBV6-5	TGTGCCAGCAGTTTTGAAACAGGGATTTACAATGAGCAGTTCTTC	CASSFETGIYNEQFF
-	-	TRBJ2-3	TRBV2	TGTGCCAGCAGTGTCCTCCAGGGGACAGATACGCAGTATTTT	CASSVLQGTDTQYF
-	-	TRBJ2-7	TRBV6-5	TGTGCCAGCGGAACGGGGGTCTCCTACGAGCAGTACTTC	CASGTGVSYEQYF
-	-	TRBJ2-3	TRBV14	TGTGCCAGCAGCCAACGGTCAGATACGCAGTATTTT	CASSQRSDTQYF
-	-	TRBJ2-3	TRBV4-3	TGCGCCAGCAGCCAAGATGAGGGTACAGATACGCAGTATTTT	CASSQDEGTDTQYF
-	TRBD1	TRBJ1-4	TRBV5-1	TGCGCCAGCAGCTTGGAACAGGGGCCCCAGGCTAATGAAAAACTGTTTTTT	CASSLEQGPQANEKLFF
once	TRBD2	TRBJ2-5	TRBV9	TGTGCCAGCAGCCCGAGACTAGCGGGGGCCGAAGAGACCCAGTACTTC	CASSPRLAGAEETQYF
few	TRBD1	TRBJ2-2	TRBV11-3	TGTGCCAGCAGCTTATGGGGACAGTCGAACACCGGGGAGCTGTTTTTT	CASSLWGQSNTGELFF
-	-	TRBJ2-3	TRBV9	TGTGCCAGCAGCTTCGGACTGGCGGCAGATACGCAGTATTTT	CASSFGLAADTQYF
-	-	TRBJ1-2	TRBV6-5	TGTGCCAGCAGTTACTCTGCGGGAGGCCCCGGGGGCTACACCTTC	CASSYSAGGPGGYTF
-	TRBD2	TRBJ2-5	TRBV5-4	TGTGCCAGCAGCCCGGGACTAGCGGGGGGCCAAGAGACCCAGTACTTC	CASSPGLAGGQETQYF
-	TRBD1	TRBJ2-7	TRBV5-4	TGTGCCAGCAGCTGGAACAGGGGTCCCAACGAGCAGTACTTC	CASSWNRGPNEQYF
-	TRBD1	TRBJ1-6	TRBV5-1	TGCGCCAGCAGCTCGATCGGACAGGGCGATTCACCCCTCCACTTT	CASSSIGQGDSPLHF
few	TRBD1	TRBJ1-4	TRBV19	TGTGCCAGTAGCTCGAGAGGGACAGGGGATACCCGTAATGAAAAACTGTTTTTT	CASSSRGTGDTRNEKLFF
-	-	TRBJ1-2	TRBV2	TGTGCCAGCAGCCCGCTTCGGACGGGGGACTATGGCTACACCTTC	CASSPLRTGDYGYTF
once	-	TRBJ1-2	TRBV14	TGTGCCAGCGGACCCCCAGGGGCAAGGAGCTACACCTTC	CASGPPGARSYTF
-	-	TRBJ2-7	TRBV5-4	TGTGCCAGCAGCCTTACAGGGTCCTACGAGCAGTACTTC	CASSLTGSYEQYF
-	-	TRBJ2-6	TRBV5-1	TGCGCCAGCAGCCCGGCCGGGGTCCCAGGGGCCAACGTCCTGACTTTC	CASSPAGVPGANVLTF
few	-	TRBJ2-2	TRBV7-2	TGTGCCAGCGTCGAGGGGGGGCCCGCCGGGGAGCTGTTTTTT	CASVEGGPAGELFF
-	-	TRBJ1-4	TRBV7-9	TGTGCCAGCAGCCGGACAGCCAATAATGAAAAACTGTTTTTT	CASSRTANNEKLFF
-	-	TRBJ2-5	TRBV7-8	TGTGCCAGCAGTCCTGAACTTAAAAGAGAGACCCAGTACTTC	CASSPELKRETQYF
-	-	TRBJ1-1	TRBV6-1	TGTGCCAGCACCGCGGGAAAGGACACTGAAGCTTTCTTT	CASTAGKDTEAFF
-	-	TRBJ1-1	TRBV21-1	TGTGCCAATAAGGGGTCCAGCGCTGAAGCTTTCTTT	CANKGSSAEAFF
-	TRBD1	TRBJ1-1	TRBV19	TGTGCCAGTAGTGTCTTAGGGGGCGCCGCTGAAGCTTTCTTT	CASSVLGGAAEAFF
-	TRBD1	TRBJ1-2	TRBV7-8	TGTGCCAGCAGCTTGGGACAGGGGCGAAGAAATGGCTACACCTTC	CASSLGQGRRNGYTF
-	-	TRBJ1-1	TRBV6-5	TGTGCCAGCAGTTTCGCGGGGGACACTGAAGCTTTCTTT	CASSFAGDTEAFF
-	-	TRBJ1-1	TRBV6-5	TGTGCCAGCAGTTACATGGCTGATATGAACACTGAAGCTTTCTTT	CASSYMADMNTEAFF
-	TRBD1	TRBJ2-4	TRBV5-4	TGTGCCAGCAGCCCAAACAGGGGTGGGGACATTCAGTACTTC	CASSPNRGGDIQYF
-	TRBD1	TRBJ1-1	TRBV28	TGTGCCAGCAGACTCGGGACAGTGGGTAGTGAAGCTTTCTTT	CASRLGTVGSEAFF
-	TRBD2	TRBJ2-3	TRBV15	TGTGCCACCAGCAGAGTAGCTAGCGGGGGGGCTCGAACAGATACGCAGTATTTT	CATSRVASGGARTDTQYF
-	TRBD1	TRBJ2-6	TRBV10-3	TGTGCCGCAATAGCCGGGACAGGCACATCTGGGGCCAACGTCCTGACTTTC	CAAIAGTGTSGANVLTF
-	-	TRBJ1-2	TRBV28	TGTGCCAGCAGTTTATGGGAGAGCAGGGCAGAGAACTATGGCTACACCTTC	CASSLWESRAENYGYTF
-	TRBD2	TRBJ2-3	TRBV4-3	TGCGCCAGCAGCCAAGGGGTGAGGGCGGGGGGAAGTCTAGTGACGCAGTATTTT	CASSQGVRAGGSLVTQYF
-	-	TRBJ2-3	TRBV12-5	TGTGCTAGTGGTTCGGGGTGGGATACGCAGTATTTT	CASGSGWDTQYF
-	-	TRBJ2-1	TRBV6-6	TGTGCCAGCGGAAATACAGGGCCCTCCTACAATGAGCAGTTCTTC	CASGNTGPSYNEQFF
-	-	TRBJ2-1	TRBV7-9	TGTGCCAGCAGCGCGAGCATCTCCGGATCTAGTGAGCAGTTCTTC	CASSASISGSSEQFF
-	TRBD1	TRBJ1-5	TRBV5-5	TGTGCCAGCAGCTCCTGGACAGGTTTTAATCAGCCCCAGCATTTT	CASSSWTGFNQPQHF
-	-	TRBJ2-7	TRBV10-3	TGTGCCATCAGTCCGGGACAAAACTCCTACGAGCAGTACTTC	CAISPGQNSYEQYF
-	TRBD1	TRBJ1-5	TRBV4-2	TGTGCCAGCAGCCAAGATTTACTCGGTGGACAGGGAAATCAGCCCCAGCATTTT	CASSQDLLGGQGNQPQHF
-	TRBD2	TRBJ2-1	TRBV5-1	TGCGCCAGCAGCTTCCAGCGGGGGGGAGATGAGCAGTTCTTC	CASSFQRGGDEQFF
few	-	TRBJ2-7	TRBV6-1	TGTGCCAGCAGTGAAGGGGGGCCCTACGAGCAGTACTTC	CASSEGGPYEQYF
-	TRBD2	TRBJ2-1	TRBV28	TGTGCCAGCAGTTTAACGGAACTAGCGGGGGGCCTCGTACCGACCGATGAGCAGTTCTTC	CASSLTELAGGLVPTDEQFF
-	-	TRBJ1-5	TRBV28	TGTGCCAGTGGACTTATTAGCAATCAGCCCCAGCATTTT	CASGLISNQPQHF